This T cell receptor beta chain was recorded in a study of blood T cell repertoires in COVID-19. Original handling: Estimated nucleated cell counts came from reference gene primer amplification. Sequenced by immunoSEQ multiplex PCR; TCRdb stores in-frame clones only, minus some. Clone size and V and J calls were adopted from that table, with D and trimming inferred from the DNA. The repertoire has about 120,000 clones, around nine tenths of them found once; the top ten carry more than 9.5%. V was clipped by 10 bases and J by 8 bases; unmatched bases: 11. CDR3 size: 14 residues. CDR1 and CDR2 from the germline V gene are ENHRY and SYGVKD.

This clonotype originated in a woman between 65 and 79 years old with COVID-19, enrolled during active disease. The rearrangement uses TRBV10-3 and TRBJ2-1; 10 bases align to TRBD1. The sample consisted of peripheral blood. As DNA, the CDR3 is TGTGCCAACTCGGGACAGGGGCCTAACGATGAGCAGTTCTTC. Residues: CANSGQGPNDEQFF.